This T cell receptor (beta chain) was profiled in a study of metastatic and nonmetastatic thyroid tumors. Study-level points and caveats: Patients with malignant thyroid tumors reportedly had significantly higher TCR beta diversity than those with benign nodules, in blood and tumor.

No patient received treatment before thyroid surgery. How the authors handled the data: Clinicopathological groups differed in CDR3, with these differences serving to build a distant-metastasis classifier for papillary thyroid cancer. TCRdb re-clonotyped the PCR reads via MiXCR. These V and J calls rely on TCRdb rather than the paper's analysis. The sample has about 59,000 clones; roughly 15% are singletons. This clone was recorded at least ten times. The antigen remains unidentified. CDR3 size: 15 residues. V lost 4 bases and J 0 bases, leaving 12 bases between the germline ends. CDR1 is LGHNA and CDR2 is YSLEER in the germline V gene.

The V gene is TRBV4-3, the J gene TRBJ1-1; TRBD1 is a possible D gene (6 bases). Sequencing input: blood. This clonotype originated in a male donor with papillary thyroid cancer or a benign thyroid nodule (not recorded which). Some clones in this sample may be carry-over from other donors' samples. The CDR3 loop is CASSRRGSMNTEAFF. CDR3 in DNA: TGCGCCAGCAGCCGGAGGGGGAGTATGAACACTGAAGCTTTCTTT.